One sample yielded the 9 T cell receptor beta chains listed below, sequenced in a study of blood T cell repertoires in COVID-19. Sequencing was performed with immunoSEQ multiplex PCR; in TCRdb, only in-frame clones are kept and a portion is missing. The profile shows approximately 91,000 clones, roughly three quarters of them singletons. Sequencing was done on a sample of peripheral blood. The receptors come from a woman older than 75 with acute or convalescent COVID-19.

The chain couples TRBV7-2 to TRBJ2-5; TRBD2 might be the D (5 bases). CDR1 and CDR2 (germline): SGHTA, FQGNSA. V lost 0 bases to trimming and J lost 5 bases, with 16 bases between them. This CDR3 has 16 residues. The CDR3 region is CASSLAFSGSPETQYF. Written as DNA, the CDR3 is TGTGCCAGCAGCTTAGCGTTCTCGGGGTCGCCTGAGACCCAGTACTTC.

The chain has TRBV28 and TRBJ2-3; possibly TRBD2 for D (6 bases). With 7 bases removed from V and 5 bases from J, the gap between germline ends came to 22 bases. Looked up from germline, CDR1 is MDHEN and CDR2 is SYDVKM. The CDR3 has 16 residues. The chain's CDR3 is CASTYTAGEARDTQYF. CDR3 nucleotides: TGTGCCAGCACCTATACCGCCGGGGAGGCTAGAGATACGCAGTATTTT.

This chain joins TRBV5-1 and TRBJ1-2; 8 nucleotides line up with TRBD1. Germline CDR1 reads SGHRS; CDR2 reads YFSETQ. V lost 5 bases to trimming and J lost 7 bases; unmatched junction nucleotides: 7. The CDR3 contains 13 residues. As DNA, the CDR3 is TGCGCCAGCAGTACGAGGACAGGGTTTGGCTACACCTTC. Protein product: CASSTRTGFGYTF.

The V and J genes are TRBV9 and TRBJ1-4; a possible D gene is TRBD1 (5 bases). Trimming left V 4 bases short and J 2 bases short, with 9 bases between. CDR1 is SGDLS, CDR2 YYNGEE, per germline. The CDR3 contains 14 residues. The CDR3: CASSSRGTNEKLFF. The CDR3, as DNA: TGTGCCAGCAGCTCCCGGGGGACTAATGAAAAACTGTTTTTT.

This CDR3 reads CASSPGPGTQHF. The CDR3 bases are TGTGCCAGCAGCCCCGGGCCCGGGACCCAGCATTTT. The rearrangement links TRBV3-1 (or the pseudogene TRBV3-2) to TRBJ1-5, with D uncertain. The germline V gene encodes CDR1 LGHDT and CDR2 YNNKEL (reference sequence). V shed 4 bases and J shed 11 bases, with 12 bases lying between them. The CDR3 is 12 amino acids.

The rearrangement links TRBV24-1 to TRBJ2-5; TRBD1 matches 9 bases. Germline V gene sequence: CDR1 KGHDR, CDR2 SFDVKD. J gave up 5 bases and V 3 bases, and 9 bases lay outside the gene matches. The CDR3 extends over 16 amino acids. CDR3 protein: CATSDPGQGRGETQYF. The CDR3 region has the DNA TGTGCCACCAGTGATCCAGGACAGGGGAGGGGGGAGACCCAGTACTTC.

This chain uses TRBV19 with TRBJ1-1, with TRBD1 matching 8 bases. Germline-derived CDR1 and CDR2 are LNHDA and SQIVND (reference sequence). The CDR3 is made up of 14 amino acids. Trimming took 5 bases from V and 0 from J; bases not matched to a gene: 2. The CDR3 region has the DNA TGTGCCAGTAGTGACAGGGGCCTGAACACTGAAGCTTTCTTT. Its translation: CASSDRGLNTEAFF.

The chain couples TRBV30 to TRBJ1-5; the D gene is possibly TRBD1 (5 bases). CDR3 size: 13 residues. CDR1 is GTSNPN and CDR2 is SVGIG in the germline V gene (reference sequence). Trimming took off 7 bases at V and 3 bases at J, with 13 bases between the two ends. The CDR3 loop is CASQGQHNQPQHF. The CDR3 DNA reads TGTGCCTCCCAGGGTCAGCACAATCAGCCCCAGCATTTT.

In DNA form, the CDR3 reads TGTGCCAGCACCCCCGGGAGCTCCTACGAGCAGTACTTC. Protein sequence: CASTPGSSYEQYF. The J gene is TRBJ2-7, the V gene TRBV28; possibly TRBD2 for D (6 bases). Trimming removed 7 bases at V and 0 bases at J, with 10 bases between. This CDR3 is 13 amino acids long. Per germline, CDR1 MDHEN and CDR2 SYDVKM.